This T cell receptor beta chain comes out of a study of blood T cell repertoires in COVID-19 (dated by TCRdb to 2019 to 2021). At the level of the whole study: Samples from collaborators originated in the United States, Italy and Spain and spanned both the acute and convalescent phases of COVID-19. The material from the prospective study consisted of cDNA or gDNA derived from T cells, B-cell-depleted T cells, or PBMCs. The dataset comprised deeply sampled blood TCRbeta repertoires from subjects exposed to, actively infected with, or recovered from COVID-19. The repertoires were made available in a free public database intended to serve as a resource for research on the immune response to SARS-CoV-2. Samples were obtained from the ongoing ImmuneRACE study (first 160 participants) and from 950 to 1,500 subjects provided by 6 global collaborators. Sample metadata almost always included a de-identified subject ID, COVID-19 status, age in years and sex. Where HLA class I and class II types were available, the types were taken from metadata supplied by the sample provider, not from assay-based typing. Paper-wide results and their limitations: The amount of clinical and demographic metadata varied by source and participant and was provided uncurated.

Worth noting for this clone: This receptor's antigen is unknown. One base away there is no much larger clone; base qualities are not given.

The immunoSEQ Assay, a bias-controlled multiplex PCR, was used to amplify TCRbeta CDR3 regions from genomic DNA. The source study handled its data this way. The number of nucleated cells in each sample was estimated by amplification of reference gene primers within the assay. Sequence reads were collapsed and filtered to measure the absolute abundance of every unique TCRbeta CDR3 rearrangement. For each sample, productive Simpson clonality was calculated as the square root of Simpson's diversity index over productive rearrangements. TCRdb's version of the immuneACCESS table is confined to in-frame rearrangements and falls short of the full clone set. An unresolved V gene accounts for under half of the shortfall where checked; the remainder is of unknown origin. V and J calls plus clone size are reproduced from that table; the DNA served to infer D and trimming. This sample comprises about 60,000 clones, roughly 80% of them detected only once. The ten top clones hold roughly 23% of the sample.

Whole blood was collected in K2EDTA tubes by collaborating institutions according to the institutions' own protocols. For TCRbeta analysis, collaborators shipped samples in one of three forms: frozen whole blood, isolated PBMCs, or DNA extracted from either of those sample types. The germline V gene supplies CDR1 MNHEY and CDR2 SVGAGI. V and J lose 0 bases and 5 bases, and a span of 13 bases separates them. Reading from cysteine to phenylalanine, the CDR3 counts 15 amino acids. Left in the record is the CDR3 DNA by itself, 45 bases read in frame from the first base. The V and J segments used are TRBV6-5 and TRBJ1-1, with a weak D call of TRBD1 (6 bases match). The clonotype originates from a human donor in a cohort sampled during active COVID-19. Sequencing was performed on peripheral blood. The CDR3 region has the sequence CASSYSGHFRTEAFF. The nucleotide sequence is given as TGTGCCAGCAGTTACTCGGGACACTTTCGGACTGAAGCTTTCTTT.